Sequencing of this T cell receptor beta chain was carried out in a study of shared clonotypes between healthy human individuals. Repertoires were generated with immunoSEQ multiplex PCR, while TCRdb's copy carries only in-frame clones and drops some. The sample consists of roughly 500,000 clones, 79% of them appearing once. Without sorting, samples used some 93 million PBMCs for genomic DNA. Germline lookup yields CDR1 SEHNR and CDR2 FQNEAQ (reference sequence). V gave up 1 base and J gave up 1 base; unmatched junction bases: 4. The CDR3 runs 16 residues. This sequence was found in a woman between 35 and 50 years old in good health. Some clones in this sample may be carry-over from other donors' samples. The gene calls are TRBV7-9 and TRBJ2-3; TRBD2 aligns across 8 bases. Sequenced input: PBMCs. The chain's CDR3 is CASSLGLLAGTDTQYF. For the CDR3, the DNA is TGTGCCAGCAGCTTAGGGTTACTAGCGGGCACAGATACGCAGTATTTT.